In its sample, the clone carrying this T cell receptor beta chain was seen a few times. Its target is not known. Using CD45RO/CCR7/CD25/CD127/CD95/CD27, CD4+ naive, central memory, regulatory and stem cell-like memory cells were sorted. This sample was taken from a study of beta chain features in type 1 diabetes. Turning to the study itself: Age and gender were similar between patients and healthy donors, as were cell yields.

The investigators reverse transcribed all of the isolated RNA, so they sequenced expressed TCRB transcripts. Profiled with immunoSEQ multiplex PCR; TCRdb holds only in-frame clones, not every one. The top ten clones hold over 0.04% of a sample with hundreds of thousands of clones, over 10% of them seen once. Points from the study as a whole: No resolution was reached here on whether HLA type influences TCRB rearrangement. Comparison showed that naive, central memory and Treg TCRB repertoires appeared more similar among patients than among healthy donors.

Sequencing input: naive CD4+ T cells from blood. This receptor was identified in a woman aged 18-30 years in good health.

This CDR3 reads CASSLTAGRDYGYTF. The CDR3 coding sequence is TGTGCCAGCAGTTTGACCGCAGGGAGGGACTATGGCTACACCTTC. The chain joins TRBV28 to TRBJ1-2; tentative D call: TRBD1 (5 bases). The CDR3 consists of 15 residues. The V gene lost 3 bases and the J gene lost 3 bases, with 14 bases spanning the gap. Germline V gives CDR1 MDHEN, CDR2 SYDVKM.